Included here is one T cell receptor (beta chain) sequence, with context. The antigen is not known. Both 60 Vbeta primers and 13 Jbeta primers went into the PCR. The protocol was immunoSEQ multiplex PCR, while the TCRdb copy is restricted to in-frame clones and leaves out a portion. The sample carries some 150,000 clones, about four fifths recorded once. This record comes from a study of cytomegalovirus exposure and HLA in healthy donors. Study outcomes and limitations: There were 150 to 200 TCR beta chains listed as cytomegalovirus-associated. For TCR beta chains, V- and J-gene trimming was later linked to a missense DCLRE1C variant.

The CDR3 has 16 residues. CDR1 is SGHAT and CDR2 is FQNNGV in the germline V gene. With V trimmed by 5 bases and J by 1 base, 7 bases remained unmatched. J is TRBJ2-1 and V is TRBV11-2; 8 positions match TRBD2. The sequence derives from a male donor in good health and CMV-seronegative. Sequenced sample: PBMCs. CDR3 loop: CASSPRLASSYNEQFF. CDR3 in DNA: TGTGCCAGCAGCCCTCGACTAGCGTCGTCCTACAATGAGCAGTTCTTC. Looking up the rest from reference TRBV11-2 and TRBJ2-1 gives the full variable domain: EAGVAQSPRYKIIEKRQSVAFWCNPISGHATLYWYQQILGQGPKLLIQFQNNGVVDDSQLPKDRFSAERLKGVDSTLKIQPAKLEDSAVYLCASSPRLASSYNEQFFGPGTRLTVL.